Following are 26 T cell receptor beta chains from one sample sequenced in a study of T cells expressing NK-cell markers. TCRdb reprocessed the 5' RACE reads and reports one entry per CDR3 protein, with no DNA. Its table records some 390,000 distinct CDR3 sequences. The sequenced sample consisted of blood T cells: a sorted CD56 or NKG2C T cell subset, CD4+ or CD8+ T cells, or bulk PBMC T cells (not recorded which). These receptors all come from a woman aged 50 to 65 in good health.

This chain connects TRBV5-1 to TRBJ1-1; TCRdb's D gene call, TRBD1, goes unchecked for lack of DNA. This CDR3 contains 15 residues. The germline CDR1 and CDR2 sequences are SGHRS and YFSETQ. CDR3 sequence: CASSLGQSTNTEAFF.

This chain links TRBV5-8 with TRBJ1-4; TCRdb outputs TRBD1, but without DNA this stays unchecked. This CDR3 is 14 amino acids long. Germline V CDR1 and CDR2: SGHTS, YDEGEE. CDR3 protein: CASSDPDRDEKLFF.

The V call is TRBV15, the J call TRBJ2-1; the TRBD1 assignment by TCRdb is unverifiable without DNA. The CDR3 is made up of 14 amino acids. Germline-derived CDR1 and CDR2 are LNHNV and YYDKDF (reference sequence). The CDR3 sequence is CATSRATGQNEQFF.

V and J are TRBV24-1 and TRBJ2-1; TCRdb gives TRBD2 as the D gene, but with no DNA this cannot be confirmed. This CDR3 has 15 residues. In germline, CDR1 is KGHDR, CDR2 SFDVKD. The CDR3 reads CATSRRGSSYNEQFF.

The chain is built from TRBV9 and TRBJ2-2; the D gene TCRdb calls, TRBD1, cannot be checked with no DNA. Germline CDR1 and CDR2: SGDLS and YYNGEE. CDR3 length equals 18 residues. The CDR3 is CASSDPGTEATNTGELFF.

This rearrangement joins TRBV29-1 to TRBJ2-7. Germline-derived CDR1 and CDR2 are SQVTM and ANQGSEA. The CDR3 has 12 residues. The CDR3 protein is CSVVKGSYEQYF.

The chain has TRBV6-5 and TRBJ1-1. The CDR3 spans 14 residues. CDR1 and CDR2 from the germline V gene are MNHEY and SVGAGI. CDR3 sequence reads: CASSRGLYNTEAFF.

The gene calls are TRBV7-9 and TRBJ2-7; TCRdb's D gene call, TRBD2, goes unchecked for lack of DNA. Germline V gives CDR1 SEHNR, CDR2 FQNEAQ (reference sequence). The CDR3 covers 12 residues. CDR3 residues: CASEGREREQYF.

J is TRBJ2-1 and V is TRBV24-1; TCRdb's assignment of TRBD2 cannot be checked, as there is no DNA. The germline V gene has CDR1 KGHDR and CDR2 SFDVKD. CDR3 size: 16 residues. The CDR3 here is CATSGMLAGDYNEQFF.

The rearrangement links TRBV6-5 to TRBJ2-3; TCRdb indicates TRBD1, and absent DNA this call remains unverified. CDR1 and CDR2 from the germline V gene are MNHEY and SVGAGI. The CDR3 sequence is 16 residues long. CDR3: CASRPWTGTGTDTQYF.

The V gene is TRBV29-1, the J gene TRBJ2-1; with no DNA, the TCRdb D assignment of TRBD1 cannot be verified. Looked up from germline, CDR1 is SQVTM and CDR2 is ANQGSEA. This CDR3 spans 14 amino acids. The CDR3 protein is CSVSMTGASNEQFF.

CDR3 residues: CASSGALLGYNEQFF. The genes are TRBV6-5 and TRBJ2-1; the TRBD1 assignment by TCRdb is unverifiable without DNA. The CDR3 covers 15 residues. The germline gives CDR1 MNHEY, CDR2 SVGAGI.

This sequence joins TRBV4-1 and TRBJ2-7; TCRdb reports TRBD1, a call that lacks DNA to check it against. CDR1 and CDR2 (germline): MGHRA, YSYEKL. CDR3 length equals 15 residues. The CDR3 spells CASSSRTGGPYEQYF.

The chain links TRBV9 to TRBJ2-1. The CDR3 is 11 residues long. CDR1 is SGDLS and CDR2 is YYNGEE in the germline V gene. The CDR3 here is CASSPHEDQFF.

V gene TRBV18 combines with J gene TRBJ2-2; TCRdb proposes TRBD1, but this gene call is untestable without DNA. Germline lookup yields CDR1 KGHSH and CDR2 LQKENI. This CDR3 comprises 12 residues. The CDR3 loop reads CASSRSGSGLFF.

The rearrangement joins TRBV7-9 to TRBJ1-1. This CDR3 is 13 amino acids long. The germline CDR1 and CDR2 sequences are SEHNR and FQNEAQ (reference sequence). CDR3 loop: CASSPIGREHAFF.

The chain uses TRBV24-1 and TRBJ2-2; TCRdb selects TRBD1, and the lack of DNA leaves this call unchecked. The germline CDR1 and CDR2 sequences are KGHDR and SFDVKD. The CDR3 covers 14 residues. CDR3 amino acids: CATSSPYYTGELFF.

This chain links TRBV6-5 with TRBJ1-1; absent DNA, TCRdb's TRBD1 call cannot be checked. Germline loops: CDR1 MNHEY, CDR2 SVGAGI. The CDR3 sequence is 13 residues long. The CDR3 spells CASSYIRQGEAFF.

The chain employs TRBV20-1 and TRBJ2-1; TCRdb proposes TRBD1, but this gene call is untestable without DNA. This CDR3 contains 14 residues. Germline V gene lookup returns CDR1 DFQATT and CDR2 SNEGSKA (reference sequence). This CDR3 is CSASTGRGEGEQFF.

CDR3 in amino acids: CASSLRLDALYEQYF. The rearrangement uses TRBV5-1 and TRBJ2-7; the TCRdb D gene call, TRBD1, has no DNA to confirm it. From germline, CDR1 is SGHRS and CDR2 YFSETQ. This CDR3 is 15 amino acids long. Full variable domain (outside the CDR3, taken from reference TRBV5-1 and TRBJ2-7): KAGVTQTPRYLIKTRGQQVTLSCSPISGHRSVSWYQQTPGQGLQFLFEYFSETQRNKGNFPGRFSGRQFSNSRSEMNVSTLELGDSALYLCASSLRLDALYEQYFGPGTRLTVT.

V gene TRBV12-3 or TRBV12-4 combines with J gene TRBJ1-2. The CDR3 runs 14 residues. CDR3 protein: CASSAPGDVGGYTF.

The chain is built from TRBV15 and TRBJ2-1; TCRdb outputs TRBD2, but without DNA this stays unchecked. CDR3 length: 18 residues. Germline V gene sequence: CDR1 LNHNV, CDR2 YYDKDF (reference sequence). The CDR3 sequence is CATSSGLAGGPKNNEQFF.

The CDR3 loop is CASSMGQGNTEAFF. The chain is built from TRBV6-5 and TRBJ1-1; the D call of TRBD1 rests on TCRdb alone, since no DNA is present to check it. CDR3 length equals 14 residues. CDR1 MNHEY and CDR2 SVGAGI come from the germline V gene.

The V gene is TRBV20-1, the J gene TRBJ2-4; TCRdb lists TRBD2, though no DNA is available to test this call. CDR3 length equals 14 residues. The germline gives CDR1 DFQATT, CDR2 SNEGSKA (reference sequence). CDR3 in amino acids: CSALGLQAKNIQYF.

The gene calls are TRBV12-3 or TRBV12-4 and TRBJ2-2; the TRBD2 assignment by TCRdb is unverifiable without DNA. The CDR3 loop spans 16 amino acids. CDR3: CASSKSSGSITGELFF.

The CDR3 here is CASSFSNKKDEQYF. V and J are TRBV12-3 or TRBV12-4 and TRBJ2-7. CDR3 length equals 14 residues.